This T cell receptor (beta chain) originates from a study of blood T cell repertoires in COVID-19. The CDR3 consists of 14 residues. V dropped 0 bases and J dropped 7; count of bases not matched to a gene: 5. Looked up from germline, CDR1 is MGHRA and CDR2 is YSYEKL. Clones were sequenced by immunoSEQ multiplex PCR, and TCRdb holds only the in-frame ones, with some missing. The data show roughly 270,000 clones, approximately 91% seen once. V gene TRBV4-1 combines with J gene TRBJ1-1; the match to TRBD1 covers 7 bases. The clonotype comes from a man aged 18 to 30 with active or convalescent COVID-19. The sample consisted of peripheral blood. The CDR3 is CASSQETGVGEAFF. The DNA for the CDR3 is TGCGCCAGCAGCCAAGAAACAGGGGTCGGTGAAGCTTTCTTT.